This entry lists 29 T cell receptor beta chains sequenced from one sample in a study of OX40 agonist ivuxolimab in advanced cancers. The data were produced by immunoSEQ multiplex PCR, yet TCRdb's version contains in-frame clones alone and is incomplete. The sample yields just over 70,000 clones, 65% to 85% seen once. The sample here was CD4+ or CD8+ T cells sorted from blood, taken in a trial of the OX40 agonist ivuxolimab. These receptors were collected from an adult with an advanced solid tumor such as melanoma, head and neck, liver or kidney cancer.

This chain connects TRBV6-1 to TRBJ2-3; D ambiguous. From germline, CDR1 is MNHNS and CDR2 SASEGT. This CDR3 spans 16 amino acids. V gave up 4 bases and J gave up 0 bases, with 14 bases separating them. The CDR3 protein is CASSGLAGPSTDTQYF. The DNA of the CDR3 is TGTGCCAGCAGTGGGTTAGCAGGACCCAGCACAGATACGCAGTATTTT.

CDR3 nucleotide sequence: TGTGCCAGCACTGGGACTAGCGGGAAAGAGACCCAGTACTTC. This codes for CASTGTSGKETQYF. The rearrangement joins TRBV25-1 to TRBJ2-5, with TRBD2 matching over 13 bases. The CDR3 has 14 amino acids. V was clipped by 7 bases and J by 3 bases; unmatched bases: 2. CDR1 is MGHDK and CDR2 is SYGVNS in the germline V gene. The variable domain in full, completed from reference TRBV25-1 and TRBJ2-5, reads EADIYQTPRYLVIGTGKKITLECSQTMGHDKMYWYQQDPGMELHLIHYSYGVNSTEKGDLSSESTVSRIRTEHFPLTLESARPSHTSQYLCASTGTSGKETQYFGPGTRLLVL.

The rearrangement links TRBV21-1 to TRBJ2-1; TRBD2 reflects the table's D call only, with no check against the DNA. TRBV21-1 is a pseudogene. CDR3 length equals 16 residues. CDR3 bases: TGTGCCAGCAGCAAAGACAGCGGGAGTTCTTACAATGAGCAGTTCTTC. Its protein product is CASSKDSGSSYNEQFF.

The rearrangement links TRBV9 to TRBJ2-3; 7 nucleotides line up with TRBD1. The CDR3 is 15 residues long. Trimming at V came to 0 bases and at J to 4 bases, leaving 5 bases not matched to a gene. Germline V gives CDR1 SGDLS, CDR2 YYNGEE. The CDR3 loop is CASSVEGTASDTQYF. In DNA, the CDR3 is TGTGCCAGCAGCGTAGAGGGGACAGCCTCAGATACGCAGTATTTT.

The chain joins TRBV2 to TRBJ1-3; TRBD1 is a possible D gene (5 bases). CDR3 length: 14 residues. The germline gives CDR1 SNHLY, CDR2 FYNNEI. V was shortened by 8 bases and J by 0 bases, with 11 bases between the two germline ends. CDR3 region: CASRDSSSGNTIYF. Written as DNA, the CDR3 is TGTGCCAGCCGGGACTCCTCCTCTGGAAACACCATATATTTT.

This clone was counted a single time. The gene calls are TRBV5-4 and TRBJ1-2; TRBD1 agrees at 7 bases. There are 14 residues in the CDR3. The V and J ends lost 4 bases and 1 base, in that order; junction bases with no gene match: 4. CDR1 SGHNT and CDR2 YYREEE come from the germline V gene (reference sequence). The CDR3: CASSVGQNNYGYTF. As DNA, the CDR3 is TGTGCCAGCAGCGTGGGACAGAATAACTATGGCTACACCTTC.

This sequence joins TRBV6-5 and TRBJ1-5; 9 bases agree with TRBD1. The V segment lost 9 bases and the J segment 6 bases; nucleotides outside the gene matches: 6. CDR1 and CDR2 (germline): MNHEY, SVGAGI. This CDR3 comprises 13 residues. As DNA, the CDR3 is TGTGCCAGTAACAGGGGGCAAGGTCAGCCCCAGCATTTT. It codes for CASNRGQGQPQHF.

V is TRBV18 and J is TRBJ2-2; 8 nucleotides match TRBD1. After removal of 2 bases from V and 7 bases from J, the junction contained 9 bases not matched to a gene. The CDR3 spans 16 residues. The germline V gene has CDR1 KGHSH and CDR2 LQKENI. The CDR3 DNA sequence: TGTGCCAGCTCACCAGGACAGGGCCCAGTCGGCGGGGAGCTGTTTTTT. The encoded protein is CASSPGQGPVGGELFF.

The V gene is TRBV9, the J gene TRBJ2-1; 7 bases are a match to TRBD2. V lost 0 bases to trimming and J lost 7 bases; unmatched junction nucleotides: 7. There are 15 residues in the CDR3. The V gene's germline CDR1 is SGDLS and CDR2 YYNGEE. CDR3 protein: CASSVEISGMNEQFF. Here the CDR3 DNA reads TGTGCCAGCAGCGTAGAAATCAGCGGGATGAATGAGCAGTTCTTC. The full variable domain, rest sourced from reference TRBV9 and TRBJ2-1, is DSGVTQTPKHLITATGQRVTLRCSPRSGDLSVYWYQQSLDQGLQFLIQYYNGEERAKGNILERFSAQQFPDLHSELNLSSLELGDSALYFCASSVEISGMNEQFFGPGTRLTVL.

CDR3: CASSLGQGRQPQHF. For the CDR3, the DNA is TGTGCCAGCAGCTTGGGACAGGGGAGGCAGCCCCAGCATTTT. The chain joins TRBV5-6 to TRBJ1-5; 8 bases fit TRBD1. Looked up from germline, CDR1 is SGHDT and CDR2 is YYEEEE. The CDR3 contains 14 residues. Trimming removed 0 bases from V and 7 bases from J; junction bases left unmatched: 3.

V usage is TRBV7-2 and J usage is TRBJ1-1; 11 bases line up with TRBD1. V gave up 4 bases and J gave up 10 bases; unmatched junction bases: 8. CDR1 and CDR2 from the germline V gene are SGHTA and FQGNSA. The CDR3 totals 14 residues. The CDR3 DNA sequence: TGTGCCAGCAGCTCACGGACAGGGGGCGAGGGAGCTTTCTTT. This gives the protein CASSSRTGGEGAFF.

The gene calls are TRBV7-9 and TRBJ1-2; TRBD1 might be the D (5 bases). The CDR3 has 14 amino acids. Germline V gene lookup returns CDR1 SEHNR and CDR2 FQNEAQ (reference sequence). V lost 5 bases and J 1 base, leaving 11 bases between the germline ends. The CDR3 protein is CASSPETVNYGYTF. The CDR3 bases are TGTGCCAGCAGCCCCGAGACAGTTAACTATGGCTACACCTTC.

The genes are TRBV2 and TRBJ1-3, with 7 bases identical to TRBD1. Germline CDR1 reads SNHLY; CDR2 reads FYNNEI. The J segment lost 0 bases and the V segment lost 6 bases, leaving 11 bases of the junction unmatched. This CDR3 spans 17 amino acids. CDR3 sequence: CASSVSTGPFSGNTIYF. The CDR3, as DNA: TGTGCCAGCAGCGTTTCGACAGGGCCCTTCTCTGGAAACACCATATATTTT.

The gene calls are TRBV11-3 and TRBJ2-2, with D possibly called TRBD1 or TRBD2 (6 bases each). V gave up 5 bases and J gave up 5 bases, with 18 bases separating them. Looked up from germline, CDR1 is SGHNT and CDR2 is YENEEA. CDR3 length: 16 residues. The CDR3 bases are TGTGCCAGCAGCCGCAACTCCAGGGGAGGTACCGGGGAGCTGTTTTTT. Translating gives CASSRNSRGGTGELFF.

To note about this clone: One end of the junction does not line up with germline, which may come from a read error. The rearrangement joins TRBV7-7 to TRBJ2-5, with TRBD1 matching over 8 bases. This CDR3 contains 15 residues. Per germline, CDR1 SSHAT and CDR2 FNYEAQ (reference sequence). The CDR3 nucleotides are TGTGCTAGCAGCTTAGCGACAGGGGAGCAAGAGACCCAGTACTTC. Amino acid sequence: CASSLATGEQETQYF.

The CDR3 is CASSQSWDRGYEQYF. The CDR3, as DNA: TGCGCCAGCAGCCAAAGTTGGGACAGGGGATACGAGCAGTACTTC. The V and J genes are TRBV4-1 and TRBJ2-7; 10 bases align to TRBD1. The junction had 5 bases not matched to a gene; V was cut back by 2 bases and J by 4 bases. Germline V gives CDR1 MGHRA, CDR2 YSYEKL. This CDR3 spans 15 amino acids.

The chain has TRBV5-1 and TRBJ1-4; weak D call: TRBD1 (5 bases). This CDR3 has 16 amino acids. Trimming left V 3 bases short and J 7 bases short, with 19 bases between. Germline values: CDR1 SGHRS, CDR2 YFSETQ. Here the CDR3 reads CASSYGGPLPGEKLFF. The CDR3 DNA reads TGCGCCAGCAGCTACGGGGGACCCCTGCCGGGTGAAAAACTGTTTTTT.

The V gene is TRBV19, the J gene TRBJ1-3; 8 nucleotides line up with TRBD1. With V trimmed by 2 bases and J by 4 bases, 4 bases remained unmatched. The CDR3 extends over 15 amino acids. Germline V gives CDR1 LNHDA, CDR2 SQIVND (reference sequence). As DNA, the CDR3 is TGTGCCAGTAGTATACCAGGGGGCGACGGAAACACCATATATTTT. The encoded protein is CASSIPGGDGNTIYF.

The chain links TRBV5-1 to TRBJ2-5; D unclear. Germline assignment: CDR1 SGHRS and CDR2 YFSETQ. V was pared by 5 bases and J by 6 bases, with 17 bases between. This CDR3 is built from 14 residues. CDR3: CASSGDPTAKTQYF. The CDR3 region has the DNA TGCGCCAGCAGTGGAGACCCCACGGCAAAGACCCAGTACTTC. Full variable domain (outside the CDR3, taken from reference TRBV5-1 and TRBJ2-5): KAGVTQTPRYLIKTRGQQVTLSCSPISGHRSVSWYQQTPGQGLQFLFEYFSETQRNKGNFPGRFSGRQFSNSRSEMNVSTLELGDSALYLCASSGDPTAKTQYFGPGTRLLVL.

The V gene is TRBV5-1, the J gene TRBJ2-1; TRBD1 might be the D (6 bases). Trimming cost V 0 bases and J 7 bases, with 14 bases left between them. Germline CDR1 is SGHRS and CDR2 is YFSETQ. The CDR3 loop spans 15 amino acids. This chain's CDR3 is CASSLESRQDNEQFF. The CDR3 nucleotides read TGCGCCAGCAGCTTGGAAAGCCGACAGGATAATGAGCAGTTCTTC.

The rearrangement uses TRBV15 and TRBJ2-3, with TRBD1 matching 10 bases. V shed 1 base and J 5 bases; nucleotides not matched to a gene: 3. Germline CDR1 and CDR2: LNHNV and YYDKDF (reference sequence). The length of the CDR3 is 15 residues. The CDR3 spells CATSRVDRGKDTQYF. The CDR3, as DNA: TGTGCCACCAGCAGAGTGGACAGGGGGAAAGATACGCAGTATTTT.

The CDR3 nucleotides are TGTGCCAGCAGTTCCGGACGGAGAACTAGCGAGCAGTACTTC. The encoded protein is CASSSGRRTSEQYF. This chain joins TRBV6-5 and TRBJ2-7; possible D gene TRBD2, 5 bases. Trimming took 4 bases from V and 6 from J, leaving 16 bases between them. CDR3 length equals 14 residues. Per germline, CDR1 MNHEY and CDR2 SVGAGI.

The J gene is TRBJ1-2, the V gene TRBV27; TRBD1 aligns across 7 bases. Germline V CDR1 and CDR2: MNHEY, SMNVEV (reference sequence). This CDR3 region has 15 residues. Unmatched junction bases numbered 8, after V lost 5 bases and J lost 2 bases. CDR3 bases: TGTGCCAGCAGTAGACAGGGAATCGGGAACTATGGCTACACCTTC. Protein: CASSRQGIGNYGYTF.

The rearrangement joins TRBV18 to TRBJ2-5; D possibly uses TRBD1 or TRBD2 (5 bases each). V shed 3 bases and J shed 1 base, with 12 bases lying between them. Germline V gene data show CDR1 as KGHSH and CDR2 as LQKENI. The CDR3 is made up of 15 amino acids. This chain's CDR3 is CASSPWTGTQETQYF. In DNA, the CDR3 is TGTGCCAGCTCACCGTGGACCGGGACCCAAGAGACCCAGTACTTC. The whole variable domain, filled in from reference TRBV18 and TRBJ2-5, reads NAGVMQNPRHLVRRRGQEARLRCSPMKGHSHVYWYRQLPEEGLKFMVYLQKENIIDESGMPKERFSAEFPKEGPSILRIQQVVRGDSAAYFCASSPWTGTQETQYFGPGTRLLVL.

This clone occurred a few times. J is TRBJ2-1 and V is TRBV5-3; TRBD2 matches 8 bases. TRBV5-3 is recorded as an ORF, its role being uncertain. The CDR3 is 17 residues long. With V trimmed by 5 bases and J by 3 bases, 13 bases remained unmatched. CDR3 nucleotides: TGTGCCAGAAGACCCCAAATTAGCGGGACTCGCTACAATGAGCAGTTCTTC. It encodes CARRPQISGTRYNEQFF.

This sequence joins TRBV6-1 and TRBJ2-5; D possibly corresponds to TRBD2 (5 bases). Trimming cost V 7 bases and J 4 bases, with 16 bases left between them. CDR3 length equals 14 residues. The germline gives CDR1 MNHNS, CDR2 SASEGT. The CDR3 DNA reads as TGTGCCAGCAAGATGGAGGAGGCGCGAGAGACCCAGTACTTC. The encoded protein is CASKMEEARETQYF.

The J gene is TRBJ1-6, the V gene TRBV30; D call uncertain. The CDR3 sequence is 12 residues long. Germline CDR1 reads GTSNPN; CDR2 reads SVGIG (reference sequence). The CDR3 DNA reads TGTGCGGTGGACTCCTATAATTCACCCCTCCACTTT. It translates to CAVDSYNSPLHF.

This clone was picked up one time. V usage is TRBV4-3 and J usage is TRBJ1-6; D remains ambiguous. CDR1 is LGHNA, CDR2 YSLEER, per germline. The CDR3 consists of 16 residues. V was pared by 0 bases and J by 7 bases, with 13 bases between. The DNA for the CDR3 is TGCGCCAGCAGCCAAGATCCATCCATGGAGAATTCACCCCTCCACTTT. It specifies CASSQDPSMENSPLHF.

V gene TRBV13 combines with J gene TRBJ1-4, with D possibly being TRBD1 (6 bases). Germline-derived CDR1 and CDR2 are PRHDT and FYEKMQ (reference sequence). V lost 5 bases and J 8 bases, leaving 18 bases between the germline ends. This CDR3 comprises 15 residues. The CDR3 reads CASSTYREGGEKLFF. The CDR3 region has the DNA TGTGCCAGCAGCACCTACAGGGAGGGAGGAGAAAAACTGTTTTTT.